This passage covers 17 T cell receptor beta chains from one sample sequenced in a study of T cell repertoires in cytomegalovirus infection (dated by TCRdb to between 2018 and 2021). The run used an Illumina HiSeq 1500. TCRdb reanalyzed the raw reads on its own, using fastp at Q25 for trimming and MiXCR for clone calling, and kept in-frame beta chains. Every CDR3 protein is listed once, alongside the most common genes and DNA of its rows. The sample contains 250,000 to 300,000 distinct CDR3 sequences, around 9% of them found a single time. The ten largest clones represent around 16% of the sample. Sequenced: PBMCs. All receptors derive from a human donor in good health (CMV status not recorded). Some clones in this sample may be carry-over from other donors' samples.

This clonotype was observed a few times. The chain carries TRBV19 and TRBJ1-6; no reliable D call. CDR1 and CDR2 from the germline V gene are LNHDA and SQIVND (reference sequence). V shed 2 bases and J shed 7 bases, with 12 bases lying between them. The CDR3 length is 15 residues. The CDR3 nucleotides are TGTGCCAGTAGTATAAATAGGGATCGGAATTCACCCCTCCACTTT. Its translation is CASSINRDRNSPLHF.

This clonotype was picked up many times. The rearrangement links TRBV10-3 to TRBJ1-4, with 11 bases matching TRBD1. The V segment lost 3 bases and the J segment 7 bases; nucleotides outside the gene matches: 7. CDR1 ENHRY and CDR2 SYGVKD come from the germline V gene. The CDR3 totals 16 residues. CDR3 sequence: CAISDGQGALPEKLFF. The CDR3, as DNA: TGTGCCATCAGTGACGGACAGGGGGCGCTTCCTGAAAAACTGTTTTTT.

The gene calls are TRBV29-1 and TRBJ2-2; D gene unclear. V was pared by 4 bases and J by 4 bases, with 7 bases between. CDR3 length: 12 amino acids. Germline CDR1 is SQVTM and CDR2 is ANQGSEA. CDR3 residues: CSVGQITGELFF. DNA for the CDR3: TGCAGCGTTGGTCAGATCACCGGGGAGCTGTTTTTT.

A few counts support this clonotype. This chain connects TRBV4-2 to TRBJ1-2; D is possibly TRBD1 (5 bases). Germline V lookup: CDR1 LGHNA, CDR2 YNFKEQ. V was trimmed by 0 bases and J by 4 bases, leaving 9 bases between them. This CDR3 region has 14 residues. This CDR3 reads CASSQESGGYGYTF. As DNA, the CDR3 is TGTGCCAGCAGCCAAGAGTCGGGGGGCTATGGCTACACCTTC.

In this sample, this clonotype turned up many times. The V gene is TRBV7-6, the J gene TRBJ2-5; D not resolved. The CDR3 spans 13 residues. Per germline, CDR1 SGHVS and CDR2 FNYEAQ. Trimming left V 5 bases short and J 5 bases short, with 12 bases between. DNA for the CDR3: TGTGCCAGCAGCGTCCCTCTGGCCGAGACCCAGTACTTC. Protein sequence: CASSVPLAETQYF.

There are a few counts of this clonotype. The rearrangement links TRBV20-1 to TRBJ2-7, with TRBD2 matching 7 bases. V shed 6 bases, J shed 6 bases, and the junction held 14 bases outside the gene matches. Looked up from germline, CDR1 is DFQATT and CDR2 is SNEGSKA (reference sequence). The CDR3 length is 14 residues. CDR3 DNA sequence: TGCAGTGCCGATGTGAGCGGGACGGGGGGCGAGCAGTACTTC. Its translation: CSADVSGTGGEQYF.

J is TRBJ1-2 and V is TRBV12-3 or TRBV12-4, with TRBD1 identical over 8 bases. Unmatched junction bases numbered 4, after V lost 8 bases and J lost 2 bases. The length of the CDR3 is 13 residues. CDR3 protein: CASQRTGNYGYTF. CDR3 nucleotides: TGTGCCAGCCAAAGGACAGGGAACTATGGCTACACCTTC.

The chain joins TRBV20-1 to TRBJ2-1; 7 nucleotides match TRBD1. The germline CDR1 and CDR2 sequences are DFQATT and SNEGSKA (reference sequence). V was pared by 4 bases and J by 2 bases, with 2 bases of the junction left unmatched. The CDR3 extends over 13 amino acids. The DNA of the CDR3 is TGCAGTGCTAAGGGGGCCCCCTACAATGAGCAGTTCTTC. This encodes CSAKGAPYNEQFF.

In its sample, this clonotype was seen many times. The V call is TRBV12-3 or TRBV12-4, the J call TRBJ1-2, with a weak D call TRBD1 (5 bases). The V gene lost 6 bases and the J gene lost 7 bases, with 15 bases spanning the gap. The CDR3 runs to 13 residues. The CDR3 spells CASSPFGRAGYTF. The DNA for the CDR3 is TGTGCCAGCAGCCCTTTCGGCAGGGCTGGCTACACCTTC.

This clonotype was seen at least ten times. CDR3 in amino acids: CASSSGTVNSPLHF. The CDR3 nucleotides read TGCGCCAGCAGCTCGGGGACAGTCAATTCACCCCTCCACTTT. This sequence joins TRBV5-1 and TRBJ1-6; 7 nucleotides line up with TRBD1. Trimming removed 3 bases from V and 7 bases from J; junction bases left unmatched: 4. Germline-derived CDR1 and CDR2 are SGHRS and YFSETQ. The CDR3 is 14 amino acids.

The sample holds many counts of this clonotype. The CDR3: CASSTDRGGNQPQHF. DNA for the CDR3: TGTGCCAGTAGTACTGACAGGGGGGGCAATCAGCCCCAGCATTTT. The V gene is TRBV19, the J gene TRBJ1-5; TRBD1 aligns across 9 bases. Trimming at V came to 4 bases and at J to 2 bases, leaving 3 bases not matched to a gene. CDR3 length: 15 residues. Germline V CDR1 and CDR2: LNHDA, SQIVND (reference sequence). The variable domain in full, completed from reference TRBV19 and TRBJ1-5, reads DGGITQSPKYLFRKEGQNVTLSCEQNLNHDAMYWYRQDPGQGLRLIYYSQIVNDFQKGDIAEGYSVSREKKESFPLTVTSAQKNPTAFYLCASSTDRGGNQPQHFGDGTRLSIL.

This clonotype showed up many times. The V and J genes are TRBV6-6 and TRBJ2-7; D gene ambiguous. CDR1 MNHNY and CDR2 SVGAGI come from the germline V gene (reference sequence). This CDR3 is 18 amino acids long. Trimming took 3 bases from V and 2 from J, leaving 23 bases between them. CDR3 region: CASSYRVGTDITPYEQYF. Written as DNA, the CDR3 is TGTGCCAGCAGTTATCGAGTCGGAACAGACATAACCCCCTACGAGCAGTACTTC.

There are many counts of this clonotype. J is TRBJ2-2 and V is TRBV23-1, with D perhaps TRBD1 (5 bases). TRBV23-1 is an ORF, and what it does is uncertain. This CDR3 has 17 amino acids. With 2 bases removed from V and 4 bases from J, the gap between germline ends came to 17 bases. CDR3: CASSQLQNRRGTGELFF. CDR3 coding DNA: TGCGCCAGCAGTCAACTCCAGAATCGTAGGGGCACCGGGGAGCTGTTTTTT.

The V and J genes are TRBV7-9 and TRBJ1-2; weak D call: TRBD1 (6 bases). The CDR3 sequence is 14 residues long. V was cut by 4 bases and J by 4 bases, with 13 bases left in between. CDR1 is SEHNR, CDR2 FQNEAQ, per germline (reference sequence). The CDR3 nucleotides read TGTGCCAGCAGCTCGGGGACACAGGTCTATGGCTACACCTTC. This codes for CASSSGTQVYGYTF.

The sample holds many counts of this clonotype. The J gene is TRBJ2-7, the V gene TRBV7-2, with D possibly matching TRBD1 (5 bases). V was pared by 2 bases and J by 2 bases, with 13 bases between. From germline, CDR1 is SGHTA and CDR2 FQGNSA. The CDR3 is 15 amino acids. This CDR3 is CASSLTGSRAYEQYF. The DNA of the CDR3 is TGTGCCAGCAGCTTAACAGGTAGCAGAGCCTACGAGCAGTACTTC. Variable domain in full (rest from reference TRBV7-2 and TRBJ2-7): GAGVSQSPSNKVTEKGKDVELRCDPISGHTALYWYRQSLGQGLEFLIYFQGNSAPDKSGLPSDRFSAERTGGSVSTLTIQRTQQEDSAVYLCASSLTGSRAYEQYFGPGTRLTVT.

This clonotype came up many times. This chain links TRBV7-8 with TRBJ2-4; 7 positions match TRBD2. V lost 3 bases, J lost 4 bases, and 3 bases stayed unmatched. The CDR3 consists of 14 residues. The germline gives CDR1 SGHVS, CDR2 FQNEAQ. The chain's CDR3 is CASSFRTRKNIQYF. The CDR3 DNA follows: TGTGCCAGCAGCTTTCGGACTAGGAAAAACATTCAGTACTTC.

There are many counts of this clonotype. The chain combines TRBV7-8 with TRBJ1-5; possible D gene TRBD1, 5 bases. CDR1 and CDR2 from the germline V gene are SGHVS and FQNEAQ. V was clipped by 1 base and J by 7 bases, with 14 bases between them. The CDR3 contains 15 residues. The CDR3 reads CASSLGVTGDQPQHF. CDR3 nucleotide sequence: TGTGCCAGCAGCTTAGGGGTTACAGGAGACCAGCCCCAGCATTTT.